What follows are 30 T cell receptor beta chains derived from one specimen sequenced in a study of graft-versus-host responses after intestinal transplantation. Repertoires were generated with immunoSEQ multiplex PCR, while TCRdb's copy carries only in-frame clones and drops some. The data contain 80,000 to 100,000 clones, roughly 92% of them singletons. These receptors have no identified antigens. Sequenced material: unstimulated CD4+ T cells sorted from spleen or lymph node cells, taken before intestinal transplant. The receptors derive from a human donor who received an intestinal transplant.

CDR3 in DNA: TGTGCCAGCAGCCCAACAGGGGCCCTGAACACTGAAGCTTTCTTT. It specifies CASSPTGALNTEAFF. The V gene is TRBV11-1, the J gene TRBJ1-1; 7 nucleotides align to TRBD1. This CDR3 is 15 amino acids long. CDR1 is SGHAT, CDR2 FQDESV, per germline (reference sequence). V was clipped by 5 bases and J by 0 bases; unmatched bases: 6. Full variable domain (rest looked up from reference TRBV11-1 and TRBJ1-1): EAEVAQSPRYKITEKSQAVAFWCDPISGHATLYWYRQILGQGPELLVQFQDESVVDDSQLPKDRFSAERLKGVDSTLKIQPAELGDSAMYLCASSPTGALNTEAFFGQGTRLTVV.

The chain combines TRBV7-2 with TRBJ2-5; D is uncertain. Trimming pared 5 bases from V and 8 bases from J, leaving 12 bases between. Germline values: CDR1 SGHTA, CDR2 FQGNSA. The CDR3 sequence is 12 residues long. CDR3 nucleotide sequence: TGTGCCAGCAGCCCGTCCCTAAAAACCCAGTACTTC. Its protein product is CASSPSLKTQYF.

This clone was picked up one time. The chain employs TRBV11-3 and TRBJ2-3; D is uncertain. Trimming removed 2 bases from V and 3 bases from J, with 3 bases in between. The CDR3 runs 12 residues. Germline CDR1 SGHNT, CDR2 YENEEA. The CDR3 here is CASSLQTDTQYF. In DNA, the CDR3 is TGTGCCAGCAGCTTACAGACAGATACGCAGTATTTT.

CDR3 in DNA: TGTGCCAGCAGCACCGGGACAGGGACCTACAATGAGCAGTTCTTC. As protein: CASSTGTGTYNEQFF. The chain carries TRBV9 and TRBJ2-1; 9 bases are shared with TRBD1. Trimming cost V 4 bases and J 2 bases; bases outside gene matches: 4. The CDR3 loop spans 15 amino acids. Germline values: CDR1 SGDLS, CDR2 YYNGEE.

This chain connects TRBV10-2 to TRBJ2-2; TRBD2 agrees at 10 bases. The junction had 17 bases not matched to a gene; V was cut back by 3 bases and J by 7 bases. The CDR3 is 19 residues long. Germline V gene sequence: CDR1 WSHSY, CDR2 SAAADI. CDR3 region: CASSEGNKGLAVGGGELFF. Here the CDR3 DNA reads TGCGCCAGCAGTGAAGGTAACAAAGGACTAGCGGTCGGCGGCGGGGAGCTGTTTTTT.

In DNA, the CDR3 is TGTGCCAGCAGCAAGAAACGAGATGAGCAGTTCTTC. Amino acids: CASSKKRDEQFF. The rearrangement uses TRBV2 and TRBJ2-1; D gene uncertain. Germline lookup yields CDR1 SNHLY and CDR2 FYNNEI. V dropped 6 bases and J dropped 8 bases, with 11 bases sitting between them. The CDR3 contains 12 residues.

This clone was recorded once. The rearrangement links TRBV9 to TRBJ2-3; 8 bases map to TRBD2. The CDR3 length is 16 residues. The V segment lost 4 bases and the J segment 6 bases; nucleotides outside the gene matches: 13. Germline lookup yields CDR1 SGDLS and CDR2 YYNGEE. The chain's CDR3 is CASSLDSGRARDTQYF. The CDR3 nucleotides are TGTGCCAGCAGCCTAGACTCCGGGAGGGCCCGGGATACGCAGTATTTT.

The rearrangement links TRBV29-1 to TRBJ2-2; no clear D. This CDR3 spans 15 amino acids. The germline V and J ends were trimmed by 3 bases and 0 bases, with 11 bases remaining between them. Germline loops: CDR1 SQVTM, CDR2 ANQGSEA. CDR3: CSVDLGTTNTGELFF. Written as DNA, the CDR3 is TGCAGCGTTGATCTTGGCACCACGAACACCGGGGAGCTGTTTTTT.

The genes are TRBV30 and TRBJ1-5; 7 positions agree with TRBD1. CDR1 and CDR2 (germline): GTSNPN, SVGIG (reference sequence). Losses at the gene ends were 1 base for V and 2 bases for J; bases not matched to a gene: 5. The CDR3 has 15 amino acids. The CDR3 reads CAWSAQGEGNQPQHF. DNA for the CDR3: TGTGCCTGGAGTGCCCAGGGGGAGGGCAATCAGCCCCAGCATTTT.

The chain carries TRBV28 and TRBJ1-4, with TRBD1 matching 9 bases. Trimming took 5 bases from V and 8 from J; bases not matched to a gene: 6. CDR3 size: 14 residues. Per the germline V gene, CDR1 is MDHEN and CDR2 is SYDVKM. DNA for the CDR3: TGTGCCAGCAGTCGGGACAGGGTGAGAGAAAAACTGTTTTTT. Amino acid sequence: CASSRDRVREKLFF. The full variable domain, with the rest looked up from reference TRBV28 and TRBJ1-4, is DVKVTQSSRYLVKRTGEKVFLECVQDMDHENMFWYRQDPGLGLRLIYFSYDVKMKEKGDIPEGYSVSREKKERFSLILESASTNQTSMYLCASSRDRVREKLFFGSGTQLSVL.

This rearrangement joins TRBV9 to TRBJ1-1; no definite D call. Trimming pared 0 bases from V and 0 bases from J, leaving 9 bases between. Germline loops: CDR1 SGDLS, CDR2 YYNGEE. This CDR3 is built from 15 residues. CDR3 loop: CASSVVVGLNTEAFF. CDR3 sequence (DNA): TGTGCCAGCAGCGTAGTTGTGGGCCTGAACACTGAAGCTTTCTTT.

The chain recombines TRBV10-2 with TRBJ2-1; 10 nucleotides agree with TRBD2. V trimming: 8 bases; J trimming: 9 bases; junction bases outside the gene matches: 7. The CDR3 runs 13 residues. Per germline, CDR1 WSHSY and CDR2 SAAADI. The CDR3 DNA is TGCGCCAGCTTCGGAGTAGCGGGGGGTGAGCAGTTCTTC. It specifies CASFGVAGGEQFF.

The V call is TRBV19, the J call TRBJ2-5, with 8 bases fitting TRBD2. This CDR3 comprises 15 residues. Germline values: CDR1 LNHDA, CDR2 SQIVND (reference sequence). The ends lost 1 base at V and 11 bases at J; junction bases unmatched: 12. The CDR3 DNA is TGTGCCAGTAGTATAGCCAGGGAATCGGGGGGGATTCAGTACTTC. Translating it yields CASSIARESGGIQYF.

The V and J genes are TRBV10-1 and TRBJ2-1, with 9 bases aligning to TRBD2. CDR1 and CDR2 from the germline V gene are WNHNN and SYGVQD (reference sequence). The trim removed 6 bases at V and 6 bases at J, leaving 3 bases unmatched. The CDR3 spans 13 residues. The CDR3, as DNA: TGCGCCAGCAGCCTAGCGGGACCCAATGAGCAGTTCTTC. Its protein is CASSLAGPNEQFF.

The J gene is TRBJ1-2, the V gene TRBV7-9, with D tentatively TRBD1 (5 bases). The CDR3 contains 14 residues. Between the trimmed V and J ends, which lost 2 bases and 5 bases, there was a span of 12 bases. Germline lookup yields CDR1 SEHNR and CDR2 FQNEAQ (reference sequence). DNA of the CDR3: TGTGCCAGCAGCTTACGGGGCGGGGCGTATGGCTACACCTTC. This codes for CASSLRGGAYGYTF.

CDR3 protein: CASSLVGGSNEQFF. The CDR3 nucleotides are TGTGCCAGCAGCTTAGTAGGAGGGAGTAATGAGCAGTTCTTC. The gene calls are TRBV11-2 and TRBJ2-1; possibly TRBD2 for D (6 bases). The germline gives CDR1 SGHAT, CDR2 FQNNGV. V lost 1 base to trimming and J lost 7 bases, with 11 bases between them. CDR3 length: 14 residues. Using reference TRBV11-2 and TRBJ2-1 for the parts outside the CDR3, the full variable domain is EAGVAQSPRYKIIEKRQSVAFWCNPISGHATLYWYQQILGQGPKLLIQFQNNGVVDDSQLPKDRFSAERLKGVDSTLKIQPAKLEDSAVYLCASSLVGGSNEQFFGPGTRLTVL.

The chain recombines TRBV28 with TRBJ2-7; no definite D call. Germline CDR1 and CDR2: MDHEN and SYDVKM. This CDR3 is built from 12 residues. V lost 6 bases and J lost 5, with 11 bases in between. DNA for the CDR3: TGTGCCAGCAGGCCCTTAGGAGACGAGCAGTACTTC. Translated: CASRPLGDEQYF.

This rearrangement joins TRBV5-4 to TRBJ2-2, with a possible D match to TRBD1 (6 bases). Trimming took 4 bases from V and 4 from J, leaving 14 bases between them. Looked up from germline, CDR1 is SGHNT and CDR2 is YYREEE (reference sequence). CDR3 size: 15 residues. The CDR3 nucleotides read TGTGCCAGCAGCCTCGACAGGTTCGGCACCGGGGAGCTGTTTTTT. Translating it yields CASSLDRFGTGELFF.

The chain links TRBV5-1 to TRBJ2-1, with D perhaps TRBD2 (5 bases). CDR1 is SGHRS, CDR2 YFSETQ, per germline. This CDR3 has 17 residues. Trimming left V 0 bases short and J 9 bases short, with 22 bases between. The DNA for the CDR3 is TGCGCCAGCAGCTTGGGGACGAAAGTGCCCCTAGCCGGTGAGCAGTTCTTC. It is translated as CASSLGTKVPLAGEQFF.

This chain links TRBV30 with TRBJ1-5, with unresolved D. CDR3 length equals 14 residues. The germline gives CDR1 GTSNPN, CDR2 SVGIG (reference sequence). Deletions cut 3 bases from V and 0 bases from J, with 9 bases between. The CDR3: CAWSRSYSNQPQHF. In DNA form, the CDR3 reads TGTGCCTGGAGCAGGTCTTATAGCAATCAGCCCCAGCATTTT.

V and J are TRBV5-1 and TRBJ1-6; D gene unclear. The germline V gene has CDR1 SGHRS and CDR2 YFSETQ. Trimming pared 7 bases from V and 7 bases from J, leaving 12 bases between. This CDR3 is 13 amino acids long. The CDR3 protein is CASSVGENSPLHF. The CDR3 DNA sequence: TGCGCCAGCTCGGTCGGGGAAAATTCACCCCTCCACTTT.

This clone was picked up one time. J is TRBJ2-1 and V is TRBV9, with D possibly TRBD2 on 6 matching bases. The CDR3 spans 13 residues. The ends were cut back, 3 bases at V and 4 bases at J, with 8 bases in the middle. The germline CDR1 and CDR2 sequences are SGDLS and YYNGEE. The CDR3 DNA reads TGTGCCAGCAGCGGAGCGGGTTACAATGAGCAGTTCTTC. Protein sequence: CASSGAGYNEQFF. Looking up the rest from reference TRBV9 and TRBJ2-1 gives the full variable domain: DSGVTQTPKHLITATGQRVTLRCSPRSGDLSVYWYQQSLDQGLQFLIQYYNGEERAKGNILERFSAQQFPDLHSELNLSSLELGDSALYFCASSGAGYNEQFFGPGTRLTVL.

This chain joins TRBV5-1 and TRBJ1-3; D is undetermined. This CDR3 is built from 14 residues. Trimming removed 0 bases from V and 0 bases from J, with 4 bases in between. CDR1 SGHRS and CDR2 YFSETQ come from the germline V gene. The CDR3 sequence is CASSLDSSGNTIYF. The CDR3 bases are TGCGCCAGCAGCTTGGACAGCTCTGGAAACACCATATATTTT. Together with reference TRBV5-1 and TRBJ1-3, the CDR3 gives the full variable domain: KAGVTQTPRYLIKTRGQQVTLSCSPISGHRSVSWYQQTPGQGLQFLFEYFSETQRNKGNFPGRFSGRQFSNSRSEMNVSTLELGDSALYLCASSLDSSGNTIYFGEGSWLTVV.

The rearrangement uses TRBV6-1 and TRBJ1-5, with TRBD1 matching 8 bases. The ends lost 6 bases at V and 0 bases at J; junction bases unmatched: 1. This CDR3 is built from 14 residues. CDR1 is MNHNS and CDR2 is SASEGT in the germline V gene. The CDR3 protein is CASRDRGSNQPQHF. The CDR3 coding sequence is TGTGCCAGCAGAGACAGGGGTAGCAATCAGCCCCAGCATTTT.

The chain recombines TRBV30 with TRBJ2-7; D might be TRBD2 (5 bases). The CDR3 is 13 amino acids. CDR1 and CDR2 (germline): GTSNPN, SVGIG (reference sequence). V was trimmed by 1 base and J by 6 bases, leaving 13 bases between them. The CDR3 loop reads CAWSADWALEQYF. The CDR3 DNA reads TGTGCCTGGAGTGCGGACTGGGCCCTCGAGCAGTACTTC.

This chain links TRBV7-6 with TRBJ2-5, with 7 nucleotides matching TRBD2. V lost 4 bases, J lost 5 bases, and 13 bases stayed unmatched. Germline lookup yields CDR1 SGHVS and CDR2 FNYEAQ. The CDR3 extends over 16 amino acids. CDR3 loop: CASSSRGRALGETQYF. CDR3 sequence (DNA): TGTGCCAGCAGCTCTCGGGGGAGGGCCCTCGGGGAGACCCAGTACTTC.

This chain connects TRBV2 to TRBJ2-2, with D uncertain. CDR3 length: 14 residues. CDR1 is SNHLY, CDR2 FYNNEI, per germline. Deletions cut 7 bases from V and 0 bases from J, with 9 bases between. CDR3 DNA: TGTGCCAGCAAGTACAATTCGAACACCGGGGAGCTGTTTTTT. This encodes CASKYNSNTGELFF.

The chain uses TRBV2 and TRBJ1-6, with 7 bases identical to TRBD1. Germline CDR1 reads SNHLY; CDR2 reads FYNNEI. J gave up 3 bases and V 6 bases, and 5 bases lay outside the gene matches. The CDR3 spans 15 residues. The chain's CDR3 is CASSGRDSYNSPLHF. The CDR3 nucleotides read TGTGCCAGCAGCGGGAGGGACAGCTATAATTCACCCCTCCACTTT.

The V and J genes are TRBV11-2 and TRBJ2-5, with TRBD2 matching 8 bases. V was clipped by 1 base and J by 0 bases; unmatched bases: 7. The germline V gene encodes CDR1 SGHAT and CDR2 FQNNGV. CDR3 length equals 17 residues. CDR3 sequence: CASSLGGLAGYQETQYF. In DNA, the CDR3 is TGTGCCAGCAGCTTAGGAGGTTTAGCGGGGTACCAAGAGACCCAGTACTTC.

This CDR3 reads CAWSVGGSGNTIYF. CDR3 sequence (DNA): TGTGCCTGGAGTGTAGGGGGATCTGGAAACACCATATATTTT. The V gene is TRBV30, the J gene TRBJ1-3, with D possibly being TRBD1 (6 bases). Between the trimmed V and J ends, which lost 0 bases and 1 base, there was a span of 7 bases. Germline V lookup: CDR1 GTSNPN, CDR2 SVGIG (reference sequence). The CDR3 is 14 amino acids.